These 16 T cell receptor beta chains were sequenced from one sample in a study of OX40 agonist ivuxolimab in advanced cancers. Method: immunoSEQ multiplex PCR; TCRdb's copy keeps in-frame clones and lacks some. The sample lists fewer than 25,000 clones, less than 90% occurring once. Sequencing used CD4+ or CD8+ T cells sorted from blood, obtained in a trial of the OX40 agonist ivuxolimab. These receptors were taken from an adult with an advanced solid tumor such as melanoma, head and neck, liver or kidney cancer.

The chain carries TRBV6-1 and TRBJ1-4; 12 nucleotides agree with TRBD1. Germline lookup yields CDR1 MNHNS and CDR2 SASEGT. The junction had 6 bases not matched to a gene; V was cut back by 10 bases and J by 6 bases. This CDR3 is built from 14 residues. In nucleotides, the CDR3 is TGTGCCATCTCCGGGACAGGGGGCCATGAAAAACTGTTTTTT. It codes for CAISGTGGHEKLFF.

V usage is TRBV6-5 and J usage is TRBJ2-5, with D perhaps TRBD2 (6 bases). The length of the CDR3 is 14 residues. Trimming removed 2 bases at V and 2 bases at J, with 9 bases between. In germline, CDR1 is MNHEY, CDR2 SVGAGI. The DNA for the CDR3 is TGTGCCAGCAGTTACGGGCGGGATCAAGAGACCCAGTACTTC. It is translated as CASSYGRDQETQYF.

The J gene is TRBJ2-1, the V gene TRBV5-1, with 13 bases identical to TRBD2. V shed 5 bases and J 0 bases; nucleotides not matched to a gene: 5. Germline values: CDR1 SGHRS, CDR2 YFSETQ. This CDR3 has 17 residues. Here the CDR3 reads CASSWGLAGSSYNEQFF. CDR3 DNA sequence: TGCGCCAGCAGTTGGGGACTAGCGGGAAGCTCCTACAATGAGCAGTTCTTC.

V and J are TRBV27 and TRBJ2-1; possible D gene TRBD2, 5 bases. Trimming removed 7 bases at V and 0 bases at J, with 10 bases between. Germline lookup yields CDR1 MNHEY and CDR2 SMNVEV (reference sequence). There are 14 residues in the CDR3. CDR3 sequence (DNA): TGTGCCAGCACGACGGGGAGCTCCTACAATGAGCAGTTCTTC. Protein sequence: CASTTGSSYNEQFF.

The J gene is TRBJ2-2, the V gene TRBV30, with 7 bases matching TRBD2. Germline V gene lookup returns CDR1 GTSNPN and CDR2 SVGIG (reference sequence). The CDR3 is 14 amino acids. Losses at the gene ends were 1 base for V and 5 bases for J; bases not matched to a gene: 4. The CDR3 DNA is TGTGCCTGGAGTGGTGGGAGGGCGACCGGGGAGCTGTTTTTT. This translates into CAWSGGRATGELFF.

This chain's CDR3 is CASGLEGAETQYF. The CDR3 DNA follows: TGTGCTAGTGGTTTGGAGGGGGCAGAGACCCAGTACTTC. V usage is TRBV12-5 and J usage is TRBJ2-5, with 7 nucleotides matching TRBD1. The length of the CDR3 is 13 residues. Germline V gene lookup returns CDR1 LGHNT and CDR2 FRNRAP. Trimming removed 1 base from V and 4 bases from J; junction bases left unmatched: 0.

This sequence joins TRBV19 and TRBJ2-1, with 7 bases aligning to TRBD1. The CDR3 is made up of 13 amino acids. Losses at the gene ends were 7 bases for V and 3 bases for J; bases not matched to a gene: 3. Germline loops: CDR1 LNHDA, CDR2 SQIVND (reference sequence). The CDR3 here is CASTPGGYNEQFF. CDR3 bases: TGTGCCAGTACCCCAGGGGGCTACAATGAGCAGTTCTTC.

Here the CDR3 DNA reads TGTGCCAGCAGCCAATTGGACGGCCAGACAGATACGCAGTATTTT. Protein: CASSQLDGQTDTQYF. This sequence joins TRBV11-2 and TRBJ2-3; unclear D gene. Trimming removed 5 bases from V and 3 bases from J, with 15 bases in between. The CDR3 covers 15 residues. The germline CDR1 and CDR2 sequences are SGHAT and FQNNGV.

This clone was seen a few times. This chain connects TRBV2 to TRBJ2-7, with D possibly being TRBD1 (6 bases). The CDR3 loop spans 14 amino acids. Germline values: CDR1 SNHLY, CDR2 FYNNEI. V lost 6 bases to trimming and J lost 7 bases, with 19 bases between them. CDR3 loop: CASRLQGGSLEQYF. The DNA for the CDR3 is TGTGCCAGCAGGTTACAGGGCGGCAGCTTGGAGCAGTACTTC. The whole variable domain, filled in from reference TRBV2 and TRBJ2-7, reads EPEVTQTPSHQVTQMGQEVILRCVPISNHLYFYWYRQILGQKVEFLVSFYNNEISEKSEIFDDQFSVERPDGSNFTLKIRSTKLEDSAMYFCASRLQGGSLEQYFGPGTRLTVT.

The chain has TRBV7-9 and TRBJ2-1; 12 bases agree with TRBD2. CDR1 is SEHNR, CDR2 FQNEAQ, per germline (reference sequence). The CDR3 runs to 16 residues. With 4 bases clipped from V and 0 bases from J, the junction kept 1 base outside the gene matches. Here the CDR3 DNA reads TGTGCCAGCAGCTCACTAGCGGGAGGCTCCTACAATGAGCAGTTCTTC. This codes for CASSSLAGGSYNEQFF.

The chain joins TRBV13 to TRBJ2-7; 8 nucleotides match TRBD2. The V and J ends lost 5 bases and 6 bases, in that order; junction bases with no gene match: 12. The CDR3 covers 15 residues. Looked up from germline, CDR1 is PRHDT and CDR2 is FYEKMQ (reference sequence). DNA of the CDR3: TGTGCCAGCAGCCCACCGGGACTAGTATTCAGCGAGCAGTACTTC. Translated, it gives CASSPPGLVFSEQYF.

The J gene is TRBJ1-5, the V gene TRBV5-6, with a tentative D call TRBD1 (5 bases). Germline loops: CDR1 SGHDT, CDR2 YYEEEE. Trimming removed 2 bases at V and 3 bases at J, with 12 bases between. This CDR3 has 15 amino acids. In DNA, the CDR3 is TGTGCCAGCAGCTTTTGGACAAGTTACAATCAGCCCCAGCATTTT. This gives the protein CASSFWTSYNQPQHF.

The CDR3 nucleotides are TGTGCCAGCAGCTCCTTGGAGGCCCAGCATTTT. This gives the protein CASSSLEAQHF. V usage is TRBV7-8 and J usage is TRBJ1-5; D not resolved. The germline V gene has CDR1 SGHVS and CDR2 FQNEAQ. The CDR3 has 11 amino acids. The V end was cut by 4 bases, the J end by 11 bases, with 9 bases between. The entire variable domain, with the rest obtained from reference TRBV7-8 and TRBJ1-5, is as follows: GAGVSQSPRYKVAKRGQDVALRCDPISGHVSLFWYQQALGQGPEFLTYFQNEAQLDKSGLPSDRFFAERPEGSVSTLKIQRTQQEDSAVYLCASSSLEAQHFGDGTRLSIL.

V and J are TRBV4-1 and TRBJ1-1; D not certain. The V end lost 3 bases, the J end lost 5 bases, and 4 bases lay between the germline ends. The CDR3 has 11 residues. The V gene's germline CDR1 is MGHRA and CDR2 YSYEKL. The chain's CDR3 is CASSQGTEAFF. DNA for the CDR3: TGCGCCAGCAGCCAGGGAACTGAAGCTTTCTTT.

This sequence joins TRBV9 and TRBJ2-3; the D gene is possibly TRBD2 (6 bases). The CDR3 loop spans 17 amino acids. From germline, CDR1 is SGDLS and CDR2 YYNGEE. V was clipped by 0 bases and J by 0 bases, with 14 bases between them. The CDR3 protein is CASSVAELAYSTDTQYF. CDR3 DNA sequence: TGTGCCAGCAGCGTAGCTGAGCTAGCGTATAGCACAGATACGCAGTATTTT.

Judged by abundance, this clone is medium-sized. The V call is TRBV6-1, the J call TRBJ2-7, with 10 positions matching TRBD2. The CDR3 has 14 residues. Germline CDR1 MNHNS, CDR2 SASEGT. The junction had 9 bases not matched to a gene; V was cut back by 4 bases and J by 9 bases. The chain's CDR3 is CASSGASGGLGQYF. Here the CDR3 DNA reads TGTGCCAGCAGTGGGGCTAGCGGGGGTTTGGGGCAGTACTTC.